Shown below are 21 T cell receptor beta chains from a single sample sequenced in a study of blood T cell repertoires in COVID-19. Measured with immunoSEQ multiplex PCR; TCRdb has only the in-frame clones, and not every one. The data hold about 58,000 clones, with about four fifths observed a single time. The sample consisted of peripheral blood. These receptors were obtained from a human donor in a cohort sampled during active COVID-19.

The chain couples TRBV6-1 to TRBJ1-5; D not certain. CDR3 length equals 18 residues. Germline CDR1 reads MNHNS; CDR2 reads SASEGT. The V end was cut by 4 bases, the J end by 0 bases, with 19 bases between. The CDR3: CASSAPPVVRYSNQPQHF. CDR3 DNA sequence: TGTGCCAGCAGTGCCCCACCTGTTGTGCGATATAGCAATCAGCCCCAGCATTTT.

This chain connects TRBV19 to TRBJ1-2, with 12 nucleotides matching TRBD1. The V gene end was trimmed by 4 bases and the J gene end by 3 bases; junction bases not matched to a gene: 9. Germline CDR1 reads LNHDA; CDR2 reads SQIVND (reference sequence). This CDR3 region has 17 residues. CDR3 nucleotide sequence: TGTGCCAGTAGTAGACCGGGACAGGGGGCTGGTGACTATGGCTACACCTTC. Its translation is CASSRPGQGAGDYGYTF.

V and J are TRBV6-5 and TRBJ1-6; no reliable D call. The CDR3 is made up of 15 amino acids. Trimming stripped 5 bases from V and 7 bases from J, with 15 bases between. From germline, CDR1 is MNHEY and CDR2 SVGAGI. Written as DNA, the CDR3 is TGTGCCAGCAGTCCCATTCTTGGAGAAAATTCACCCCTCCACTTT. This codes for CASSPILGENSPLHF.

This chain's CDR3 is CASSSLTGLVHEQYF. The CDR3 nucleotides are TGTGCCAGCAGCTCCCTCACGGGACTAGTTCACGAGCAGTACTTC. The chain employs TRBV5-6 and TRBJ2-7; TRBD2 aligns across 8 bases. V shed 3 bases and J 5 bases; nucleotides not matched to a gene: 10. Germline V CDR1 and CDR2: SGHDT, YYEEEE. The CDR3 length is 15 residues.

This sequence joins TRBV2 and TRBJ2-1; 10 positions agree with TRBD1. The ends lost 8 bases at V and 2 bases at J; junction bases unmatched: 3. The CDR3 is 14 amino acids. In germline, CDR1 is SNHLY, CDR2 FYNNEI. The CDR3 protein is CASGTGEAYNEQFF. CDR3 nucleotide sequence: TGTGCCAGCGGGACAGGGGAGGCCTACAATGAGCAGTTCTTC.

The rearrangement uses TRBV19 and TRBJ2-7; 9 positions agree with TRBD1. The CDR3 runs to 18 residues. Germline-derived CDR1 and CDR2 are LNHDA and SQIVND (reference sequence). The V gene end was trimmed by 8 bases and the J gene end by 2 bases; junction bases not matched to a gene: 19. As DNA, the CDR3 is TGTGCCAGTTACGGACAGGGGAACTCCGACGGGGCCCCCTACGAGCAGTACTTC. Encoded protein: CASYGQGNSDGAPYEQYF. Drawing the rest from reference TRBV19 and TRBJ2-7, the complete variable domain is DGGITQSPKYLFRKEGQNVTLSCEQNLNHDAMYWYRQDPGQGLRLIYYSQIVNDFQKGDIAEGYSVSREKKESFPLTVTSAQKNPTAFYLCASYGQGNSDGAPYEQYFGPGTRLTVT.

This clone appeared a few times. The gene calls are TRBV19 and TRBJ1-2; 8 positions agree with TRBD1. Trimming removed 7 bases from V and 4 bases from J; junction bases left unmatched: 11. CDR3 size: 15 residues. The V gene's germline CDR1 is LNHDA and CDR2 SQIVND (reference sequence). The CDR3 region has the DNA TGTGCCAGTACTACGAACCAGGGGGCGGGCTATGGCTACACCTTC. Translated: CASTTNQGAGYGYTF.

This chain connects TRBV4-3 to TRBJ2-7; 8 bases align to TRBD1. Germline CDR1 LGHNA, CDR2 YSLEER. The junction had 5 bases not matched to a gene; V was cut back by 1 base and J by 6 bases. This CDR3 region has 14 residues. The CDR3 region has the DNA TGCGCCAGCAGCCAAGGGACAGGGCGATCCGAGCAGTACTTC. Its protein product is CASSQGTGRSEQYF.

This CDR3 reads CASSEALGTSGSGNEQYF. CDR3 sequence (DNA): TGTGCCAGCAGTGAAGCGCTTGGGACTAGCGGGAGCGGAAACGAGCAGTACTTC. This sequence joins TRBV6-1 and TRBJ2-7; 14 positions match TRBD2. Germline CDR1 and CDR2: MNHNS and SASEGT. The V gene end was trimmed by 0 bases and the J gene end by 5 bases; junction bases not matched to a gene: 9. The length of the CDR3 is 18 residues.

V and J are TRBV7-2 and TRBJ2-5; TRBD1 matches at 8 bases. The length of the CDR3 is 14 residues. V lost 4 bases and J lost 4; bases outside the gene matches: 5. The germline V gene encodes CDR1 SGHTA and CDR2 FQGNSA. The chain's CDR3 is CASSSDRVRETQYF. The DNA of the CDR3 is TGTGCCAGCAGCTCGGACAGGGTGCGAGAGACCCAGTACTTC. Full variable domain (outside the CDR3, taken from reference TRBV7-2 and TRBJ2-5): GAGVSQSPSNKVTEKGKDVELRCDPISGHTALYWYRQSLGQGLEFLIYFQGNSAPDKSGLPSDRFSAERTGGSVSTLTIQRTQQEDSAVYLCASSSDRVRETQYFGPGTRLLVL.

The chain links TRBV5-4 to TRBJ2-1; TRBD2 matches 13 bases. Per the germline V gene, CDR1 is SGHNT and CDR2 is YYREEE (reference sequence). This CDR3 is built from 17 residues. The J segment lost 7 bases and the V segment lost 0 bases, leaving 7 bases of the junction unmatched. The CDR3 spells CASSLARTSGSENEQFF. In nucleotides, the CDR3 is TGTGCCAGCAGCTTGGCCAGGACTAGCGGGAGTGAGAATGAGCAGTTCTTC.

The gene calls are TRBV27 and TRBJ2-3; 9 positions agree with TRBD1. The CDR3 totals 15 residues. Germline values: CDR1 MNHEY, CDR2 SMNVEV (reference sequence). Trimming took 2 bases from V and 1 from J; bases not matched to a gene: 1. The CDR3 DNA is TGTGCCAGCAGTTTACGGACAGGGGGCACAGATACGCAGTATTTT. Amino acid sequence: CASSLRTGGTDTQYF.

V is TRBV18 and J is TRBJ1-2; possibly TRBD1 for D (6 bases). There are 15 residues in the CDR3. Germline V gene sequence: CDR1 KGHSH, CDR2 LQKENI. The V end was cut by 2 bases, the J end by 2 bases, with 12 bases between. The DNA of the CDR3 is TGTGCCAGCTCACCAAGAAACGGGACAAACTATGGCTACACCTTC. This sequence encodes CASSPRNGTNYGYTF.

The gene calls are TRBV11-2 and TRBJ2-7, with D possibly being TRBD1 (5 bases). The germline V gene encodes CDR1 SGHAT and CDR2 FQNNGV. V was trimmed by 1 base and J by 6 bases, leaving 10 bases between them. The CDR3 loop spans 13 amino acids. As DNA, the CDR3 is TGTGCCAGCAGCTTAGGTCAGGGCCGCGAGCAGTACTTC. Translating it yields CASSLGQGREQYF.

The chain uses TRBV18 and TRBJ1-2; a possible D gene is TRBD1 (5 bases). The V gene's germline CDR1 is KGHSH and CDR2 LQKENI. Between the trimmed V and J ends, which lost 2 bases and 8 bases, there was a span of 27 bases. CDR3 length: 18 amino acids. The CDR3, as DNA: TGTGCCAGCTCACCATCGGGACTTCTTCCTTCCCGGGAAGGCGGCTACACCTTC. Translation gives CASSPSGLLPSREGGYTF.

The CDR3 region has the DNA TGCAGCGTTGAAGGACGGACAGGGGGAGTTTTAGAGCAGTACTTC. It codes for CSVEGRTGGVLEQYF. The chain couples TRBV29-1 to TRBJ2-7; TRBD1 agrees at 10 bases. V shed 1 base and J 7 bases; nucleotides not matched to a gene: 10. This CDR3 has 15 residues. CDR1 SQVTM and CDR2 ANQGSEA come from the germline V gene.

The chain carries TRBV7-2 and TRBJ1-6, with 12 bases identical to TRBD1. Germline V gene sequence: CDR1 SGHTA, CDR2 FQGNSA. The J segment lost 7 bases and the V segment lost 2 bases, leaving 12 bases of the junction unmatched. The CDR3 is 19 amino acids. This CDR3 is CASSLFGGQGALTNSPLHF. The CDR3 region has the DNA TGTGCCAGCAGCTTATTTGGGGGACAGGGGGCGCTTACAAATTCACCCCTCCACTTT.

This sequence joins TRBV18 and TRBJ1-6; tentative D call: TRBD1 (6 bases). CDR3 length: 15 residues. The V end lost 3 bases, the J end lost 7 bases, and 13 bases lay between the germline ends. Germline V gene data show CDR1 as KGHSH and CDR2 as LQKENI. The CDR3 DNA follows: TGTGCCAGCTCACCGCCGGGGGGCAAGAATTCACCCCTCCACTTT. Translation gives CASSPPGGKNSPLHF.

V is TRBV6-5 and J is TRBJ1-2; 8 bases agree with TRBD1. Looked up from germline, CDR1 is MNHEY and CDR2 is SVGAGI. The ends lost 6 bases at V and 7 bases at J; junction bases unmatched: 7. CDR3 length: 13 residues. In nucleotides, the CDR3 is TGTGCCAGCAGAGGACAGGGTAGTTTTGGCTACACCTTC. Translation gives CASRGQGSFGYTF.

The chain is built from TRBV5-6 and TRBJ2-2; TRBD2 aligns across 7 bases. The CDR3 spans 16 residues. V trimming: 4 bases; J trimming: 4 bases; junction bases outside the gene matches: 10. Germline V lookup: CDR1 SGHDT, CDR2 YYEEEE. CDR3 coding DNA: TGTGCCAGCAGCCACGAGCGGGGAAGGGCCACCGGGGAGCTGTTTTTT. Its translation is CASSHERGRATGELFF.

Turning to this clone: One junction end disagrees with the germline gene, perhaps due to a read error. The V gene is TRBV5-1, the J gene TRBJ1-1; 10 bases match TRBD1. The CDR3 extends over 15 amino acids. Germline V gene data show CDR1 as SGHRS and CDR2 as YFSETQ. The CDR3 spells CASSAWTGGNPEAFF. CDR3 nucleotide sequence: TGCGCCAGCAGCGCCTGGACAGGGGGGAACCCTGAAGCTTTCTTT.